These T cell receptor beta chains were read from a single sample in a study of blood T cells in healthy people across ages. Using its own MiXCR run on the 5' RACE reads, TCRdb lists one record per CDR3 protein. Of almost 300,000 distinct CDR3 sequences in the sample, roughly a quarter are singletons; the top ten hold 29%. The sample was blood. The receptors here all came from a woman between 65 and 79 years old in good health. Both conserved end residues are part of each CDR3. D genes are given only for firm matches. The size entry is marked missing in some rows and otherwise reads once, few, many or a size class.

d_call	v_call	clone_size	j_call	cdr3_aa	cdr3_nt
NA	TRBV29-1	NA	TRBJ2-4	CSVVEPAKNIQYF	TGCAGCGTTGTTGAACCAGCCAAAAACATTCAGTACTTC
TRBD1	TRBV15	few	TRBJ2-4	CATSRDRRGGSGDIQYF	TGTGCCACCAGCAGAGATCGACGAGGGGGCAGTGGGGACATTCAGTACTTC
NA	TRBV29-1	few	TRBJ2-6	CSVQQGVGANVLTF	TGCAGCGTTCAACAGGGTGTTGGGGCCAACGTCCTGACTTTC
NA	TRBV12-3/TRBV12-4	few	TRBJ2-1	CASSPTGDLPSEQFF	TGTGCCAGCAGTCCCACCGGAGATCTCCCCAGTGAGCAGTTCTTC
TRBD1	TRBV5-1	NA	TRBJ2-1	CASSPETGVVVNEQFF	TGCGCCAGCAGCCCGGAGACAGGGGTCGTAGTTAATGAGCAGTTCTTC
TRBD2	TRBV15	few	TRBJ2-5	CATSRVPSGKETQYF	TGTGCCACCAGCAGAGTTCCTAGCGGAAAAGAGACCCAGTACTTC
TRBD1	TRBV5-1	NA	TRBJ1-2	CASSLDRGDGYTF	TGCGCCAGCAGCTTGGACAGGGGAGATGGCTACACCTTC
NA	TRBV12-3/TRBV12-4	NA	TRBJ2-7	CASSLGIGGREQYF	TGTGCCAGCAGTTTAGGGATCGGCGGCCGGGAGCAGTACTTC
NA	TRBV9	NA	TRBJ1-3	CASSGRGALSGNTIYF	TGTGCCAGCAGCGGTCGGGGGGCCCTATCTGGAAACACCATATATTTT
NA	TRBV6-6	few	TRBJ1-3	CASSYREGGNTIYF	TGTGCCAGCAGTTACAGAGAAGGTGGAAACACCATATATTTT
NA	TRBV7-2	NA	TRBJ2-3	CASSSGRTDTQYF	TGTGCCAGCAGCTCTGGTCGCACAGATACGCAGTATTTT
NA	TRBV5-5	NA	TRBJ2-1	CASSLVMRSYNEQFF	TGTGCCAGCAGCTTGGTGATGCGCTCCTACAATGAGCAGTTCTTC
NA	TRBV6-2/TRBV6-3	many	TRBJ2-3	CASSYGGRSDTQYF	TGTGCCAGCAGTTACGGGGGTAGATCAGATACGCAGTATTTT
NA	TRBV6-6	NA	TRBJ2-7	CASSYLAAYEQYF	TGTGCCAGCAGTTACCTAGCCGCCTACGAGCAGTACTTC
NA	TRBV12-3/TRBV12-4	NA	TRBJ2-5	CASSLQNGQETQYF	TGTGCCAGCAGTTTACAGAACGGGCAAGAGACCCAGTACTTC
NA	TRBV5-1	NA	TRBJ1-2	CASSLAASNRANYGYTF	TGCGCCAGCAGCTTGGCCGCCTCGAATCGGGCTAACTATGGCTACACCTTC
NA	TRBV7-9	few	TRBJ1-1	CASRPGGNTEAFF	TGTGCCAGCAGACCCGGGGGGAACACTGAAGCTTTCTTT
NA	TRBV5-1	few	TRBJ1-2	CASSLAMEEGYTF	TGCGCCAGCAGCTTGGCCATGGAAGAGGGCTACACCTTC
NA	TRBV20-1	few	TRBJ2-7	CSAKSPVGDYEQYF	TGCAGTGCTAAATCCCCGGTAGGAGACTACGAGCAGTACTTC
NA	TRBV19	NA	TRBJ2-4	CASIDSKAKNIQYF	TGTGCCAGTATTGACTCTAAGGCCAAAAACATTCAGTACTTC
NA	TRBV28	NA	TRBJ2-3	CASSKPQGNVDTQYF	TGTGCCAGCAGCAAACCCCAGGGTAATGTAGATACGCAGTATTTT
NA	TRBV29-1	few	TRBJ2-2	CSVWRQGVAGELFF	TGCAGCGTTTGGCGCCAGGGAGTCGCCGGGGAGCTGTTTTTT
NA	TRBV7-8	NA	TRBJ2-3	CASSPKTSTDTQYF	TGTGCCAGCAGCCCGAAGACTAGCACAGATACGCAGTATTTT
NA	TRBV18	few	TRBJ2-7	CASSPPGQGRSYEQYF	TGTGCCAGCTCACCACCGGGGCAGGGGAGGTCCTACGAGCAGTACTTC
NA	TRBV5-1	NA	TRBJ2-7	CASSLVLGNEQYF	TGCGCCAGCAGCTTGGTCCTAGGGAACGAGCAGTACTTC
NA	TRBV27	NA	TRBJ1-2	CASSFLYSGRDGYTF	TGTGCCAGCAGTTTCCTCTATTCAGGGCGGGATGGCTACACCTTC